These 9 T cell receptor beta chains were all obtained from the same sample, sequenced in a study of cytomegalovirus exposure and HLA in healthy donors. In the PCR, 60 Vbeta and 13 Jbeta primers were used. Using immunoSEQ multiplex PCR, the repertoire was profiled, and TCRdb retains in-frame clones only, with some absent. Here the sample spans some 110,000 clones, 65% to 80% being singletons. The sample consisted of PBMCs. All receptors come from a woman in her sixties or seventies in good health and CMV-seropositive.

The chain carries TRBV7-3 and TRBJ2-3, with TRBD2 identical over 7 bases. CDR3 length: 14 residues. The germline gives CDR1 SGHTA, CDR2 FQGTGA. Unmatched junction bases numbered 3, after V lost 0 bases and J lost 6 bases. The CDR3 is CASSLTGEGDTQYF. As DNA, the CDR3 is TGTGCCAGCAGCTTAACGGGGGAGGGGGATACGCAGTATTTT.

The chain employs TRBV19 and TRBJ1-2; 9 nucleotides agree with TRBD1. The CDR3 has 15 amino acids. The junction had 12 bases not matched to a gene; V was cut back by 5 bases and J by 8 bases. Looked up from germline, CDR1 is LNHDA and CDR2 is SQIVND (reference sequence). CDR3 coding DNA: TGTGCCAGTAGTCAAGGGGACAGGGCAGGTGGAGGCTACACCTTC. It codes for CASSQGDRAGGGYTF.

The DNA of the CDR3 is TGTGCCAGCAGTTACTCTATCGACAGGGGCAATCAGCCCCAGCATTTT. Encoded protein: CASSYSIDRGNQPQHF. The rearrangement uses TRBV6-6 and TRBJ1-5, with TRBD1 matching over 7 bases. The CDR3 covers 16 residues. V lost 0 bases to trimming and J lost 2 bases; unmatched junction nucleotides: 4. The germline V gene has CDR1 MNHNY and CDR2 SVGAGI (reference sequence).

The chain couples TRBV6-6 to TRBJ2-1, with TRBD2 matching over 10 bases. This CDR3 comprises 15 residues. V lost 7 bases to trimming and J lost 2 bases; unmatched junction nucleotides: 5. Germline CDR1 reads MNHNY; CDR2 reads SVGAGI (reference sequence). CDR3 region: CASTPGLAAYNEQFF. As DNA, the CDR3 is TGTGCCAGCACGCCCGGACTAGCGGCCTACAATGAGCAGTTCTTC.

This chain uses TRBV5-1 with TRBJ2-3; TRBD2 is a possible D gene (6 bases). V dropped 4 bases and J dropped 3 bases, with 12 bases sitting between them. Germline lookup yields CDR1 SGHRS and CDR2 YFSETQ. The CDR3 totals 14 residues. The CDR3 region has the DNA TGCGCCAGCAGCGATACTAGCCTGACAGATACGCAGTATTTT. Its translation is CASSDTSLTDTQYF.

The gene calls are TRBV27 and TRBJ1-2, with 11 bases matching TRBD1. CDR1 is MNHEY, CDR2 SMNVEV, per germline (reference sequence). CDR3 length: 15 residues. J lost 7 bases, V lost 2 bases, and 6 bases had no gene match. The CDR3 spells CASSLLGQGAAGYTF. CDR3 DNA: TGTGCCAGCAGTTTACTCGGACAGGGGGCTGCTGGCTACACCTTC.

This clone showed up just once. J is TRBJ2-3 and V is TRBV15; TRBD1 agrees at 9 bases. Looked up from germline, CDR1 is LNHNV and CDR2 is YYDKDF (reference sequence). The CDR3 loop spans 15 amino acids. Unmatched junction bases numbered 9, after V lost 6 bases and J lost 5 bases. The CDR3 loop is CATSITGGKGDTQYF. The CDR3 coding sequence is TGTGCCACCAGTATAACAGGGGGCAAGGGAGATACGCAGTATTTT.

The CDR3, as DNA: TGTGCCAGCACCCTACTAGCGGGCGCTCTCACAGATACGCAGTATTTT. Translated, it gives CASTLLAGALTDTQYF. V gene TRBV7-2 combines with J gene TRBJ2-3; 9 bases map to TRBD2. From germline, CDR1 is SGHTA and CDR2 FQGNSA. V dropped 7 bases and J dropped 2; count of bases not matched to a gene: 10. This CDR3 spans 16 amino acids.

The chain is built from TRBV7-2 and TRBJ1-2, with 11 positions matching TRBD1. The CDR3 runs to 16 residues. Germline V gene lookup returns CDR1 SGHTA and CDR2 FQGNSA. The junction had 8 bases not matched to a gene; V was cut back by 2 bases and J by 6 bases. This CDR3 is CASSLQYGTGGNGYTF. CDR3 nucleotide sequence: TGTGCCAGCAGCTTACAATACGGGACAGGGGGTAATGGCTACACCTTC.